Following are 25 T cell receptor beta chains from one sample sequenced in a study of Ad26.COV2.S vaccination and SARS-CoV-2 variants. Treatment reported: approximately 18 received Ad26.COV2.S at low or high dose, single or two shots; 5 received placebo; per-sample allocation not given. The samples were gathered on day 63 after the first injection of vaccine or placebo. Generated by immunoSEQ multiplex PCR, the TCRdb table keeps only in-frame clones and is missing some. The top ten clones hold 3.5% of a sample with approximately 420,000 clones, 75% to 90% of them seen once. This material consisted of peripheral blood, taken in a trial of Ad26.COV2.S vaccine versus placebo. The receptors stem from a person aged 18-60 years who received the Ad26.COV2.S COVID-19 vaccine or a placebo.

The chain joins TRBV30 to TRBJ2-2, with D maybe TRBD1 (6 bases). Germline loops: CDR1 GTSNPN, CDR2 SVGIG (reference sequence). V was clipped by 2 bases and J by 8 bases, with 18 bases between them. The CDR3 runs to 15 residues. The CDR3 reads CAWSTGFTRSGELFF. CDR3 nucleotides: TGTGCCTGGAGTACAGGGTTTACGAGGTCTGGGGAGCTGTTTTTT.

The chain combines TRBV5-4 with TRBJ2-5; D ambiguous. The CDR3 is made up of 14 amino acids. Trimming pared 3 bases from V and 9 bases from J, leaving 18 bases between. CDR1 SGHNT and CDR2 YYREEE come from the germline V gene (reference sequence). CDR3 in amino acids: CASSSSYPGSAQYF. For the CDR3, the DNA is TGTGCCAGCAGCTCCAGCTATCCCGGGTCGGCCCAGTACTTC.

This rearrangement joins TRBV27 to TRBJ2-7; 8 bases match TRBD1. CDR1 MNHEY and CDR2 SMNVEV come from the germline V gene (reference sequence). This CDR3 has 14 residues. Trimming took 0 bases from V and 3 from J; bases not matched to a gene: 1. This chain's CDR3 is CASSLSGTGYEQYF. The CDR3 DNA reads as TGTGCCAGCAGTTTATCCGGGACAGGCTACGAGCAGTACTTC.

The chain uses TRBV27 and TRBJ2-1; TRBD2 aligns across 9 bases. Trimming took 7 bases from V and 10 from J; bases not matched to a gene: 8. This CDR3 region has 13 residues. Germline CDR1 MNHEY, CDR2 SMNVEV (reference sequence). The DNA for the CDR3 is TGTGCCAGCATAGGAAATAGCGGGGGAGAGCAGTTCTTC. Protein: CASIGNSGGEQFF.

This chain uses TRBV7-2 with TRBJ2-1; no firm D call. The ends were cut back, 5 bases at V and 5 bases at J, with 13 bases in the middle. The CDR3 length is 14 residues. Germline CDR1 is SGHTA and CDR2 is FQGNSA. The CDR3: CASSPGPANNEQFF. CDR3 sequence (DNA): TGTGCCAGCAGCCCGGGCCCAGCTAACAATGAGCAGTTCTTC.

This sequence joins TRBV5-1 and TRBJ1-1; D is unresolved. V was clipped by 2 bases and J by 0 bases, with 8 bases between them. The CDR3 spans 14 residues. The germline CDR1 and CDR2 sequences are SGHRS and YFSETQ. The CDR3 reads CASSLDRMNTEAFF. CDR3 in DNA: TGCGCCAGCAGCTTAGACCGTATGAACACTGAAGCTTTCTTT.

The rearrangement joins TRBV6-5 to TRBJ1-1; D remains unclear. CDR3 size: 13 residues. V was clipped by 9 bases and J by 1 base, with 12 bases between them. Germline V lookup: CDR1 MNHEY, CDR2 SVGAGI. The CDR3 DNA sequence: TGTGCCAGTAGCAGTCCGGGGAACACTGAAGCTTTCTTT. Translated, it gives CASSSPGNTEAFF.

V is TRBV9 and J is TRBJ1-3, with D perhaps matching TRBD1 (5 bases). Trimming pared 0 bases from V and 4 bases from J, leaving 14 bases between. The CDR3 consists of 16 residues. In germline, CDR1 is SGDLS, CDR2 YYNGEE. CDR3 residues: CASSVVGGFSGNTIYF. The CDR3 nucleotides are TGTGCCAGCAGCGTAGTTGGGGGGTTTTCCGGAAACACCATATATTTT.

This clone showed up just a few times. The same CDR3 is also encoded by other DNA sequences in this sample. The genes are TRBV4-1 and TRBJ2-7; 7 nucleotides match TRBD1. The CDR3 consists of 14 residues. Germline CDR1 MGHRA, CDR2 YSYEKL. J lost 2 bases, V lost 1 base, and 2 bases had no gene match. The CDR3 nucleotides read TGCGCCAGCAGCCAAGGACAGGGTACCTACGAGCAGTACTTC. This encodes CASSQGQGTYEQYF.

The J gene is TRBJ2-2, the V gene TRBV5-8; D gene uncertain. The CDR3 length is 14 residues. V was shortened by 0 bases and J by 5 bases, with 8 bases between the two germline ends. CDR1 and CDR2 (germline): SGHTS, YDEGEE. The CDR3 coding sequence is TGTGCCAGCAGCTTGGTAGCCTTGACCGGGGAGCTGTTTTTT. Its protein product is CASSLVALTGELFF.

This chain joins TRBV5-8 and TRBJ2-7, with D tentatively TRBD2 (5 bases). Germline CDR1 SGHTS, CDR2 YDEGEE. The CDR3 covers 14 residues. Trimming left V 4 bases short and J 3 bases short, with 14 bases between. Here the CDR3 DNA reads TGTGCCAGCAGCAGAGGGTCCGTTGACTACGAGCAGTACTTC. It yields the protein CASSRGSVDYEQYF.

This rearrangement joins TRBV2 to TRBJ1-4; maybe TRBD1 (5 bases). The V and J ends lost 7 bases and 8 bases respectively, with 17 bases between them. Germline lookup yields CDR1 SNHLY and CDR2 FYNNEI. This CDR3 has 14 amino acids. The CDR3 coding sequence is TGTGCCAGCAACCAAAGGCAGGGAGGCGAAAAACTGTTTTTT. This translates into CASNQRQGGEKLFF. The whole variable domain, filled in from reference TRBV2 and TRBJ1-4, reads EPEVTQTPSHQVTQMGQEVILRCVPISNHLYFYWYRQILGQKVEFLVSFYNNEISEKSEIFDDQFSVERPDGSNFTLKIRSTKLEDSAMYFCASNQRQGGEKLFFGSGTQLSVL.

CDR3 region: CASSLMRGIMNTEAFF. CDR3 coding DNA: TGTGCCAGCAGCCTTATGCGGGGCATCATGAACACTGAAGCTTTCTTT. The chain couples TRBV7-9 to TRBJ1-1; D may be TRBD1 (5 bases). The V end lost 5 bases, the J end lost 0 bases, and 16 bases lay between the germline ends. CDR3 size: 16 residues. Germline assignment: CDR1 SEHNR and CDR2 FQNEAQ (reference sequence).

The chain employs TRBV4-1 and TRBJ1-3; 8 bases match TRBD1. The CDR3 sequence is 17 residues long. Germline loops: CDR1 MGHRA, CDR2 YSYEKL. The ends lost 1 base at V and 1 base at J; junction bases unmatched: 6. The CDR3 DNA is TGCGCCAGCAGCCAAGCAGTGGACAGGGTATCTGGAAACACCATATATTTT. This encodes CASSQAVDRVSGNTIYF.

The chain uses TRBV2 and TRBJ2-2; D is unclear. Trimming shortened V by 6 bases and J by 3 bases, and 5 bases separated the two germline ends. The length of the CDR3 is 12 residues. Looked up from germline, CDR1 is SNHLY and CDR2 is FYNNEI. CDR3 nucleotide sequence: TGTGCCAGCAGGGCATACACCGGGGAGCTGTTTTTT. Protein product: CASRAYTGELFF.

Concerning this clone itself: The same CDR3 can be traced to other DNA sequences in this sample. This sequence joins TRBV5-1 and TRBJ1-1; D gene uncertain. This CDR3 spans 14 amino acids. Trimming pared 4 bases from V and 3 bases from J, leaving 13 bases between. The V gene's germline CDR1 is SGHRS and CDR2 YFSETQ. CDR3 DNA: TGCGCCAGCAGCCATGGAGAAGGGCACACTGAAGCTTTCTTT. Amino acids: CASSHGEGHTEAFF.

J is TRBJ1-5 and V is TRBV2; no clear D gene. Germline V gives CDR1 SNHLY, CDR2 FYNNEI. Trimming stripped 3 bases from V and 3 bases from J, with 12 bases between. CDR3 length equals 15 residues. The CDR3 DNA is TGTGCCAGCAGTGATGGCCTCCTCTCCAATCAGCCCCAGCATTTT. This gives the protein CASSDGLLSNQPQHF. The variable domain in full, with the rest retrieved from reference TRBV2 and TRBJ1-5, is EPEVTQTPSHQVTQMGQEVILRCVPISNHLYFYWYRQILGQKVEFLVSFYNNEISEKSEIFDDQFSVERPDGSNFTLKIRSTKLEDSAMYFCASSDGLLSNQPQHFGDGTRLSIL.

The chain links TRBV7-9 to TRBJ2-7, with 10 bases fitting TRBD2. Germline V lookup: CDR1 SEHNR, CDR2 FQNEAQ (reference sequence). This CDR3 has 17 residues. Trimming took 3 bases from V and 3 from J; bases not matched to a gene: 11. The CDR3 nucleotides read TGTGCCAGCAGCTTTGGAGCGGGGGGGCCGACGATCTACGAGCAGTACTTC. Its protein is CASSFGAGGPTIYEQYF.

CDR3 DNA: TGTGCCAGCAGTTATGACAGGGCTGGAAACACCATATATTTT. Protein product: CASSYDRAGNTIYF. The chain carries TRBV11-2 and TRBJ1-3; 7 nucleotides align to TRBD1. The junction had 4 bases not matched to a gene; V was cut back by 6 bases and J by 2 bases. This CDR3 has 14 residues. Per the germline V gene, CDR1 is SGHAT and CDR2 is FQNNGV.

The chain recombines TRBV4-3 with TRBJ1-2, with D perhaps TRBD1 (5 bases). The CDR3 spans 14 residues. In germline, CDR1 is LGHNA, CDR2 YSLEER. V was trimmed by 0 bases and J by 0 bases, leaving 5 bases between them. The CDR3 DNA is TGCGCCAGCAGCCAAGAGACAGCTAACTATGGCTACACCTTC. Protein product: CASSQETANYGYTF.

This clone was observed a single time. The CDR3 here is CASSLTGTDNSPLHF. DNA of the CDR3: TGTGCCAGCAGCCTAACCGGGACGGATAATTCACCCCTCCACTTT. The J gene is TRBJ1-6, the V gene TRBV11-2, with D perhaps matching TRBD1 (5 bases). V lost 5 bases, J lost 5 bases, and 13 bases lay in between. The CDR3 is 15 residues long. Germline V gene sequence: CDR1 SGHAT, CDR2 FQNNGV.

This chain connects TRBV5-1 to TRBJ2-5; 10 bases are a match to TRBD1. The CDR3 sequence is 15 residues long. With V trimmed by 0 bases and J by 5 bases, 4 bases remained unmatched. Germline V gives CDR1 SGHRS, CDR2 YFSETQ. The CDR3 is CASSLEGTGDETQYF. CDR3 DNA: TGCGCCAGCAGCTTGGAAGGGACAGGGGACGAGACCCAGTACTTC. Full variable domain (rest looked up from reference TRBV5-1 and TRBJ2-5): KAGVTQTPRYLIKTRGQQVTLSCSPISGHRSVSWYQQTPGQGLQFLFEYFSETQRNKGNFPGRFSGRQFSNSRSEMNVSTLELGDSALYLCASSLEGTGDETQYFGPGTRLLVL.

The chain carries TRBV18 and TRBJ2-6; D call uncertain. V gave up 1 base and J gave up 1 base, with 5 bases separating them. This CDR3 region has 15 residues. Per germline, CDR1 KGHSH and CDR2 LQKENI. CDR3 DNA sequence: TGTGCCAGCTCACCACTGGAATCTGGGGCCAACGTCCTGACTTTC. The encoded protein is CASSPLESGANVLTF. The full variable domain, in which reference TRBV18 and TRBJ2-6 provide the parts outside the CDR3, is NAGVMQNPRHLVRRRGQEARLRCSPMKGHSHVYWYRQLPEEGLKFMVYLQKENIIDESGMPKERFSAEFPKEGPSILRIQQVVRGDSAAYFCASSPLESGANVLTFGAGSRLTVL.

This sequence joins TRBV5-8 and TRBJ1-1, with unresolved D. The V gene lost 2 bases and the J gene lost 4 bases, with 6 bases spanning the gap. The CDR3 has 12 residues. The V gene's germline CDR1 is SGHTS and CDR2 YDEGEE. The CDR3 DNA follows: TGTGCCAGCAGCTTCAGTTTCACTGAAGCTTTCTTT. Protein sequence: CASSFSFTEAFF.

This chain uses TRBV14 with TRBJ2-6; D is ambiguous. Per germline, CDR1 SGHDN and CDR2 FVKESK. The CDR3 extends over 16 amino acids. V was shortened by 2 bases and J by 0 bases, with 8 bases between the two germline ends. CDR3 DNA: TGTGCCAGCAGCCAAATAGTGAGCTCTGGGGCCAACGTCCTGACTTTC. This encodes CASSQIVSSGANVLTF.